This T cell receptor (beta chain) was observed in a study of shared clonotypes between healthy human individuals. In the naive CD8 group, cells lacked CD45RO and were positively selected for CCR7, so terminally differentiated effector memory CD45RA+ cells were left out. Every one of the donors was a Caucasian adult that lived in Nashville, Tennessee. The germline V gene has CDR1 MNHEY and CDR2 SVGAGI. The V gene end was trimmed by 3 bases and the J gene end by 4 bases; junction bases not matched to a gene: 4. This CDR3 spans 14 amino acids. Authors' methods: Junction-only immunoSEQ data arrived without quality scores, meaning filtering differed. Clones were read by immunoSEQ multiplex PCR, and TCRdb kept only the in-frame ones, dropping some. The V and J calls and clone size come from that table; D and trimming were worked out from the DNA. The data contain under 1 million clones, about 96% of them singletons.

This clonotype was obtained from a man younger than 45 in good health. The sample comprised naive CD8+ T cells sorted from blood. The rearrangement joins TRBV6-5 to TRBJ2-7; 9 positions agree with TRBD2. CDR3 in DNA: TGTGCCAGCAGTTATAGCGGGAGCCTTTACGAGCAGTACTTC. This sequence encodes CASSYSGSLYEQYF.